This T cell receptor beta chain originates from a study of shared clonotypes between healthy human individuals. Germline V gene data show CDR1 as SGDLS and CDR2 as YYNGEE. The CDR3 has 17 amino acids. V lost 3 bases, J lost 2 bases, and 19 bases lay in between. Profiled with immunoSEQ multiplex PCR; TCRdb holds only in-frame clones, not every one. This table has 2 million to 2.5 million clones, 85% to 95% appearing once. The sample taken for sequencing was naive CD4+ T cells from PBMCs. Regarding subset: CD45RA+ positively selected. This clonotype was sampled from a man aged 18-30 years in good health. Some clones in this sample may be carry-over from other donors' samples. V usage is TRBV9 and J usage is TRBJ2-3, with a weak D call TRBD1 (5 bases). The CDR3 DNA reads as TGTGCCAGCAGCGGACCCCTTTGGGTTGGGGCCACAGATACGCAGTATTTT. Translated: CASSGPLWVGATDTQYF.